These 32 T cell receptor beta chains share one sample of origin, sequenced in a study of metastatic and nonmetastatic thyroid tumors. Thyroid surgery was preceded by no treatment in any patient. TCRdb re-processed the PCR reads through MiXCR. The sample yields about 17,000 clones, 25% to 30% seen once. Sample: tumor tissue. These receptors all stem from a female donor with papillary thyroid cancer or a benign thyroid nodule (not recorded which). Some clones in this sample may be carry-over from other donors' samples.

This clone has just a few counts. V and J are TRBV12-3 or TRBV12-4 and TRBJ2-1; weak D call: TRBD2 (5 bases). V lost 5 bases and J 0 bases, leaving 11 bases between the germline ends. The CDR3 is 15 amino acids. CDR3 DNA sequence: TGTGCCAGCAGTCCCCCGGGGAGCTCCTACAATGAGCAGTTCTTC. Translating it yields CASSPPGSSYNEQFF.

Judged by abundance, this clone is medium-sized (0.01 to 0.1%). This rearrangement joins TRBV2 to TRBJ2-1; D is undetermined. Germline V gives CDR1 SNHLY, CDR2 FYNNEI. The CDR3 spans 15 residues. V was shortened by 1 base and J by 0 bases, with 7 bases between the two germline ends. CDR3: CASSEGAASYNEQFF. In nucleotides, the CDR3 is TGTGCCAGCAGTGAAGGGGCGGCCTCCTACAATGAGCAGTTCTTC.

This chain links TRBV19 with TRBJ2-2; D is possibly TRBD1 (6 bases). The CDR3 sequence is 18 residues long. CDR1 LNHDA and CDR2 SQIVND come from the germline V gene (reference sequence). V was pared by 6 bases and J by 3 bases, with 23 bases between. The CDR3 sequence is CASSRGWAGVLDTGELFF. CDR3 DNA: TGTGCCAGTAGCCGGGGATGGGCAGGGGTTTTAGACACCGGGGAGCTGTTTTTT.

This chain uses TRBV20-1 with TRBJ1-5, with 8 positions matching TRBD1. The ends lost 7 bases at V and 5 bases at J; junction bases unmatched: 19. The CDR3 is 17 residues long. Germline-derived CDR1 and CDR2 are DFQATT and SNEGSKA (reference sequence). Here the CDR3 reads CSVIMAGGRARDQPQHF. The CDR3, as DNA: TGCAGTGTCATTATGGCAGGGGGCCGGGCTCGGGATCAGCCCCAGCATTTT.

This clone is deemed large. This chain links TRBV7-9 with TRBJ2-7, with D possibly being TRBD2 (6 bases). The V end was cut by 5 bases, the J end by 3 bases, with 14 bases between. This CDR3 has 14 amino acids. The germline CDR1 and CDR2 sequences are SEHNR and FQNEAQ (reference sequence). This CDR3 reads CASSPAGYNYEQYF. In DNA, the CDR3 is TGTGCCAGCAGCCCTGCGGGATACAACTACGAGCAGTACTTC.

The rearrangement joins TRBV5-1 to TRBJ1-2; no reliable D call. Germline V gives CDR1 SGHRS, CDR2 YFSETQ. Trimming removed 1 base from V and 3 bases from J, with 19 bases in between. The CDR3 totals 17 residues. Here the CDR3 DNA reads TGCGCCAGCAGCTTGTCCGGGCAGCGATTTGGGTACTATGGCTACACCTTC. Translated, it gives CASSLSGQRFGYYGYTF.

Many counts were recorded for this clone. J is TRBJ1-1 and V is TRBV20-1; TRBD1 matches at 7 bases. There are 13 residues in the CDR3. CDR1 DFQATT and CDR2 SNEGSKA come from the germline V gene (reference sequence). Germline trimming cut 8 bases from V and 2 bases from J; bases unmatched to any gene: 8. This CDR3 is CSSPGGGNTEAFF. Here the CDR3 DNA reads TGCAGTTCCCCAGGGGGGGGCAACACTGAAGCTTTCTTT.

This clone was observed a handful of times. The chain uses TRBV4-1 and TRBJ1-1, with unresolved D. V was trimmed by 0 bases and J by 1 base, leaving 6 bases between them. Germline values: CDR1 MGHRA, CDR2 YSYEKL. This CDR3 has 14 amino acids. CDR3 loop: CASSQDLRNTEAFF. The CDR3 coding sequence is TGCGCCAGCAGCCAAGATTTGAGGAACACTGAAGCTTTCTTT.

This clone was seen ten or more times. The chain is built from TRBV20-1 and TRBJ2-2; D is possibly TRBD2 (5 bases). Germline assignment: CDR1 DFQATT and CDR2 SNEGSKA (reference sequence). V lost 0 bases to trimming and J lost 0 bases, with 5 bases between them. The CDR3 length is 14 residues. CDR3 protein: CSARDGANTGELFF. The CDR3 bases are TGCAGTGCTAGAGACGGGGCGAACACCGGGGAGCTGTTTTTT.

V gene TRBV2 combines with J gene TRBJ2-2; D is possibly TRBD1 or TRBD2 (5 bases each). This CDR3 contains 14 residues. Trimming left V 7 bases short and J 11 bases short, with 20 bases between. The germline gives CDR1 SNHLY, CDR2 FYNNEI. This chain's CDR3 is CASKGRRGTVELFF. The CDR3 nucleotides read TGTGCCAGCAAAGGACGGAGAGGGACCGTTGAGCTGTTTTTT.

About this clone itself: A read error may produce the germline difference seen at one junction end. This chain joins TRBV11-2 and TRBJ1-2; perhaps TRBD1 as D (5 bases). In germline, CDR1 is SGHAT, CDR2 FQNNGV. This CDR3 region has 14 residues. The CDR3 nucleotides read TGTGCCAGCAGCTTAGGTGGGGCTAACTATTGCTACACCTTC. It translates to CASSLGGANYCYTF.

Ten or more counts support this clone. The chain couples TRBV19 to TRBJ1-4; TRBD1 agrees at 7 bases. Per the germline V gene, CDR1 is LNHDA and CDR2 is SQIVND (reference sequence). V lost 8 bases and J lost 4; bases outside the gene matches: 4. The CDR3 is made up of 13 amino acids. In nucleotides, the CDR3 is TGTGCCAGTCAGGACAGGAGTAATGAAAAACTGTTTTTT. Protein: CASQDRSNEKLFF.

This clone was observed many times. J is TRBJ1-2 and V is TRBV29-1; D might be TRBD1 (5 bases). Trimming pared 5 bases from V and 4 bases from J, leaving 14 bases between. The CDR3 runs 13 residues. Germline V gene data show CDR1 as SQVTM and CDR2 as ANQGSEA. The CDR3: CSVPSGRFYGYTF. As DNA, the CDR3 is TGCAGCGTTCCCTCGGGACGTTTCTATGGCTACACCTTC.

This clone is medium-sized (0.01 to 0.1%) in the sample. This sequence joins TRBV10-2 and TRBJ2-7, with unresolved D. Trimming pared 0 bases from V and 7 bases from J, leaving 10 bases between. Germline V lookup: CDR1 WSHSY, CDR2 SAAADI. The CDR3 covers 13 residues. The CDR3 coding sequence is TGCGCCAGCAGTGAGTCCCGGTTGTGGGAGCAGTACTTC. It is translated as CASSESRLWEQYF.

By its share, this clone is medium-sized. The rearrangement uses TRBV25-1 and TRBJ2-7; D perhaps matches TRBD1 (5 bases). Per germline, CDR1 MGHDK and CDR2 SYGVNS. V was clipped by 3 bases and J by 3 bases, with 12 bases between them. The CDR3 sequence is 14 residues long. The CDR3 reads CASSDPFQGYEQYF. Here the CDR3 DNA reads TGTGCCAGCAGTGATCCGTTCCAGGGCTACGAGCAGTACTTC.

The genes are TRBV6-4 and TRBJ2-3; 8 bases match TRBD1. The V segment lost 3 bases and the J segment 1 base; nucleotides outside the gene matches: 0. This CDR3 region has 14 residues. Germline lookup yields CDR1 MRHNA and CDR2 SNTAGT. The CDR3 reads CASSETGGTDTQYF. CDR3 nucleotide sequence: TGTGCCAGCAGTGAGACAGGGGGCACAGATACGCAGTATTTT.

This clone was counted ten times or more. This rearrangement joins TRBV20-1 to TRBJ2-1; TRBD2 agrees at 9 bases. The V segment lost 4 bases and the J segment 7 bases; nucleotides outside the gene matches: 8. Germline V gives CDR1 DFQATT, CDR2 SNEGSKA (reference sequence). This CDR3 contains 14 residues. This CDR3 is CSAISGGLENEQFF. CDR3 in DNA: TGCAGTGCTATTAGCGGGGGCCTGGAGAATGAGCAGTTCTTC.

This chain uses TRBV9 with TRBJ2-1; 7 bases map to TRBD1. Per germline, CDR1 SGDLS and CDR2 YYNGEE. The CDR3 contains 19 residues. After removal of 3 bases from V and 2 bases from J, the junction contained 17 bases not matched to a gene. CDR3 bases: TGTGCCAGCAGCGCCGCCACGTCCCGGGACAGAGGAACCTACAATGAGCAGTTCTTC. Its translation: CASSAATSRDRGTYNEQFF.

This clone was counted many times. The rearrangement uses TRBV4-3 and TRBJ2-7; D is unresolved. Trimming took off 0 bases at V and 3 bases at J, with 15 bases between the two ends. The CDR3 loop spans 16 amino acids. Germline CDR1 LGHNA, CDR2 YSLEER. CDR3 region: CASSQDSIRNLYEQYF. The CDR3 nucleotides read TGCGCCAGCAGCCAAGACTCAATACGAAATCTCTACGAGCAGTACTTC.

This clone came up many times. The rearrangement joins TRBV20-1 to TRBJ2-7; 7 bases map to TRBD2. Germline V gives CDR1 DFQATT, CDR2 SNEGSKA (reference sequence). This CDR3 region has 17 residues. J was trimmed by 2 bases and V by 0 bases; bases with no gene match: 13. CDR3 protein: CSARDGWGTTTAYEQYF. The CDR3 bases are TGCAGTGCTAGAGATGGGTGGGGGACTACGACGGCCTACGAGCAGTACTTC.

This clone was detected a few times. The chain uses TRBV6-2 or TRBV6-3 and TRBJ2-7; 8 nucleotides line up with TRBD1. The CDR3 covers 14 residues. V gave up 4 bases and J gave up 3 bases; unmatched junction bases: 5. CDR1 and CDR2 (germline): MNHEY, SVGEGT. In DNA, the CDR3 is TGTGCCAGCAGTTTTGGGACAGGAGGCTACGAGCAGTACTTC. This codes for CASSFGTGGYEQYF.

V and J are TRBV15 and TRBJ2-7, with 11 bases that match TRBD1. J gave up 0 bases and V 1 base, and 2 bases lay outside the gene matches. Germline V lookup: CDR1 LNHNV, CDR2 YYDKDF (reference sequence). CDR3 size: 16 residues. CDR3 nucleotides: TGTGCCACCAGCAGAGGTGGGACAGGGGGCTCCTACGAGCAGTACTTC. Translation gives CATSRGGTGGSYEQYF.

This clone has at least ten counts. The chain links TRBV12-3 or TRBV12-4 to TRBJ2-1, with a tentative D call TRBD2 (7 bases). The ends were cut back, 0 bases at V and 4 bases at J, with 16 bases in the middle. The CDR3 totals 17 residues. DNA of the CDR3: TGTGCCAGCAGTTTAGCGGGGGCTGGGGGGGGGTACAATGAGCAGTTCTTC. It specifies CASSLAGAGGGYNEQFF.

The V gene is TRBV19, the J gene TRBJ1-3; D gene uncertain. Germline V lookup: CDR1 LNHDA, CDR2 SQIVND (reference sequence). This CDR3 has 12 residues. With 5 bases removed from V and 5 bases from J, the gap between germline ends came to 7 bases. The CDR3 DNA reads TGTGCCAGTAGTGCCACCAGAAACACCATATATTTT. It specifies CASSATRNTIYF.

This sequence joins TRBV20-1 and TRBJ2-7, with 12 nucleotides matching TRBD2. The CDR3 is 16 residues long. The ends lost 3 bases at V and 4 bases at J; junction bases unmatched: 10. The germline V gene encodes CDR1 DFQATT and CDR2 SNEGSKA (reference sequence). CDR3 loop: CSARRLAGGESYEQYF. The CDR3 coding sequence is TGCAGTGCTAGGAGGCTAGCGGGAGGGGAGAGTTACGAGCAGTACTTC.

This chain uses TRBV20-1 with TRBJ2-7; a possible D gene is TRBD2 (6 bases). CDR1 is DFQATT, CDR2 SNEGSKA, per germline (reference sequence). The V end lost 6 bases, the J end lost 7 bases, and 13 bases lay between the germline ends. The CDR3 extends over 11 amino acids. CDR3 sequence: CSALDYGEQYF. The DNA for the CDR3 is TGCAGTGCGCTGGACTATGGGGAGCAGTACTTC.

There are many counts of this clone. The CDR3 is CASTQSPGTQYF. The CDR3 DNA reads as TGTGCCAGCACCCAAAGTCCGGGGACGCAGTATTTT. This chain uses TRBV2 with TRBJ2-3; TRBD2 might be the D (5 bases). Germline V gene lookup returns CDR1 SNHLY and CDR2 FYNNEI. The length of the CDR3 is 12 residues. V was clipped by 7 bases and J by 9 bases, with 14 bases between them.

This chain uses TRBV24-1 with TRBJ2-3; tentatively, D is TRBD1 (5 bases). CDR3 size: 14 residues. Germline-derived CDR1 and CDR2 are KGHDR and SFDVKD. V was pared by 5 bases and J by 4 bases, with 12 bases between. The CDR3 loop is CATSGGSYADTQYF. In DNA form, the CDR3 reads TGTGCCACCAGTGGGGGCAGTTACGCAGATACGCAGTATTTT.

This clone qualifies as medium-sized. The chain employs TRBV30 and TRBJ2-7, with TRBD2 as a possible D gene (5 bases). Germline V gene data show CDR1 as GTSNPN and CDR2 as SVGIG (reference sequence). Deletions cut 3 bases from V and 2 bases from J, with 14 bases between. This CDR3 contains 14 residues. The CDR3 coding sequence is TGTGCCTGGAGCGACATGACGGGGACCTACGAGCAGTACTTC. Protein product: CAWSDMTGTYEQYF.

This clone was seen many times. Written as DNA, the CDR3 is TGTGCCAGCAGTTACGGCGGGAGGGCCACCGGGGAGCTGTTTTTT. Protein product: CASSYGGRATGELFF. The chain couples TRBV6-2 or TRBV6-3 to TRBJ2-2; 9 bases align to TRBD2. CDR3 length: 15 amino acids. Trimming at V came to 2 bases and at J to 4 bases, leaving 2 bases not matched to a gene. Germline V CDR1 and CDR2: MNHEY, SVGEGT.

V is TRBV14 and J is TRBJ2-3, with 8 bases fitting TRBD2. V lost 5 bases and J lost 4; bases outside the gene matches: 5. Germline V CDR1 and CDR2: SGHDN, FVKESK. The CDR3 consists of 14 residues. The CDR3 protein is CASSTRGGADTQYF. The CDR3, as DNA: TGTGCCAGCAGCACTCGGGGGGGCGCAGATACGCAGTATTTT.

V gene TRBV20-1 combines with J gene TRBJ1-1, with D perhaps matching TRBD1 (5 bases). The CDR3 contains 16 residues. V lost 0 bases and J 0 bases, leaving 14 bases between the germline ends. Germline-derived CDR1 and CDR2 are DFQATT and SNEGSKA (reference sequence). CDR3 residues: CSARDRTGPMNTEAFF. CDR3 nucleotides: TGCAGTGCTAGAGATCGCACAGGCCCCATGAACACTGAAGCTTTCTTT.